One and the same sample provided the 28 T cell receptor beta chains below, sequenced in a study of cytomegalovirus exposure and HLA in healthy donors (TCRdb year 2017). The protocol used for the library was the immunoSEQ multiplex PCR assay. A mixture of 60 forward primers for TCR Vbeta segments and 13 reverse primers for TCR Jbeta segments was used in the multiplex PCR. Held by TCRdb, this immuneACCESS table contains in-frame sequences only and omits some clones. Under half of the omission traces to an unresolved V gene where checked; the cause of the rest is unknown. For this sample the table gives roughly 120,000 clones, of which around 86% were detected only once. The ten biggest clones cover 1.5% to 2% of the sample. What was sequenced was PBMCs. Source of these receptors: a man in his forties in good health and CMV-seronegative.

The J gene is TRBJ2-1, the V gene TRBV29-1; D might be TRBD1 (6 bases). CDR1 is SQVTM, CDR2 ANQGSEA, per germline. Trimming removed 4 bases at V and 7 bases at J, with 17 bases between. This CDR3 has 14 amino acids. CDR3 sequence reads: CSVVGGGVLNEQFF. The CDR3 DNA reads TGCAGCGTTGTAGGGGGTGGGGTATTAAATGAGCAGTTCTTC.

V usage is TRBV5-4 and J usage is TRBJ1-3, with D possibly TRBD1 on 5 matching bases. CDR3 length: 16 amino acids. Germline lookup yields CDR1 SGHNT and CDR2 YYREEE (reference sequence). V dropped 4 bases and J dropped 0 bases, with 14 bases sitting between them. The CDR3 nucleotides are TGTGCCAGCAGCCTGGGACGTGCAGGCTCTGGAAACACCATATATTTT. Its translation: CASSLGRAGSGNTIYF.

V and J are TRBV20-1 and TRBJ2-3, with a weak D call TRBD2 (7 bases). Germline V gives CDR1 DFQATT, CDR2 SNEGSKA (reference sequence). The CDR3 length is 10 residues. The CDR3 nucleotides read TGCAGAGGGGGGGTAGATACGCAGTATTTT. Protein: CRGGVDTQYF.

Only a few counts were recorded for this clone. This sequence joins TRBV7-8 and TRBJ2-3; 8 bases fit TRBD2. The CDR3 has 13 residues. The germline gives CDR1 SGHVS, CDR2 FQNEAQ. V shed 9 bases, J shed 1 base, and the junction held 3 bases outside the gene matches. The CDR3 reads CASLTSGTDTQYF. The CDR3 nucleotides read TGTGCCAGTTTGACTAGCGGCACAGATACGCAGTATTTT.

Comments on this clone: At one of its ends the junction is not consistent with the germline gene, which may arise from a read error. The J gene is TRBJ1-1, the V gene TRBV7-9; weak D call: TRBD1 (5 bases). CDR1 and CDR2 from the germline V gene are SEHNR and FQNEAQ (reference sequence). The length of the CDR3 is 12 residues. This CDR3 is CSSSWGDTEAFF. The CDR3 DNA reads as TGTTCCAGCAGCTGGGGGGACACTGAAGCTTTCTTT.

This chain links TRBV2 with TRBJ2-7; 8 bases align to TRBD1. CDR1 SNHLY and CDR2 FYNNEI come from the germline V gene. V was clipped by 4 bases and J by 4 bases; unmatched bases: 9. This CDR3 spans 15 amino acids. This chain's CDR3 is CASSARTGSWYEQYF. DNA of the CDR3: TGTGCCAGCAGTGCTAGGACAGGGTCTTGGTACGAGCAGTACTTC. The entire variable domain, with the rest obtained from reference TRBV2 and TRBJ2-7, is as follows: EPEVTQTPSHQVTQMGQEVILRCVPISNHLYFYWYRQILGQKVEFLVSFYNNEISEKSEIFDDQFSVERPDGSNFTLKIRSTKLEDSAMYFCASSARTGSWYEQYFGPGTRLTVT.

The V gene is TRBV5-1, the J gene TRBJ1-2, with D tentatively TRBD1 (5 bases). The CDR3 extends over 15 amino acids. Trimming pared 4 bases from V and 0 bases from J, leaving 13 bases between. Germline loops: CDR1 SGHRS, CDR2 YFSETQ. The CDR3 here is CASSLTGDSNYGYTF. CDR3 sequence (DNA): TGCGCCAGCAGCCTCACAGGAGACTCTAACTATGGCTACACCTTC.

The chain recombines TRBV6-6 with TRBJ1-3, with 7 bases fitting TRBD1. The germline V gene encodes CDR1 MNHNY and CDR2 SVGAGI (reference sequence). The CDR3 is made up of 16 amino acids. V dropped 3 bases and J dropped 4; count of bases not matched to a gene: 9. The CDR3 loop is CASSYSRDRAGNTIYF. The CDR3 DNA follows: TGTGCCAGCAGTTATTCCCGGGACAGAGCAGGAAACACCATATATTTT.

The chain joins TRBV10-3 to TRBJ1-2; D is unresolved. CDR3 length: 15 residues. Trimming cost V 1 base and J 0 bases, with 9 bases left between them. CDR1 ENHRY and CDR2 SYGVKD come from the germline V gene. The CDR3 sequence is CAISEWPQANYGYTF. The CDR3 region has the DNA TGTGCCATCAGTGAGTGGCCCCAAGCTAACTATGGCTACACCTTC.

The genes are TRBV4-3 and TRBJ1-4; 8 nucleotides line up with TRBD1. V shed 4 bases and J 8 bases; nucleotides not matched to a gene: 9. The CDR3 is 15 residues long. Germline V lookup: CDR1 LGHNA, CDR2 YSLEER. The DNA for the CDR3 is TGCGCCAGCAGCCGACAAGACAGGGGTGACGAAAAACTGTTTTTT. Its protein product is CASSRQDRGDEKLFF.

The chain couples TRBV28 to TRBJ2-3, with 7 bases lining up with TRBD1. The ends lost 1 base at V and 5 bases at J; junction bases unmatched: 3. Germline V gene sequence: CDR1 MDHEN, CDR2 SYDVKM. The CDR3 extends over 14 amino acids. CDR3 sequence reads: CASSLLGGLDTQYF. The CDR3 coding sequence is TGTGCCAGCAGTTTATTAGGGGGCTTAGATACGCAGTATTTT.

The J gene is TRBJ1-2, the V gene TRBV2, with 7 bases matching TRBD1. The CDR3 totals 14 residues. The junction had 8 bases not matched to a gene; V was cut back by 7 bases and J by 3 bases. CDR1 is SNHLY, CDR2 FYNNEI, per germline. As DNA, the CDR3 is TGTGCCAGCAATCGGGACAGTCCTGACTATGGCTACACCTTC. Its translation is CASNRDSPDYGYTF.

A note on this clone: This CDR3 is missing its conserved last phenylalanine or tryptophan, likely due to a read error. The chain employs TRBV30 and TRBJ1-2; 11 bases are a match to TRBD1. Germline assignment: CDR1 GTSNPN and CDR2 SVGIG (reference sequence). After removal of 2 bases from V and 7 bases from J, the junction contained 6 bases not matched to a gene. The CDR3 has 14 residues. The CDR3 loop reads CAWSSGQGALGYTV. In nucleotides, the CDR3 is TGTGCCTGGAGTTCAGGACAGGGGGCTCTTGGCTACACCGTC.

V usage is TRBV6-1 and J usage is TRBJ2-1; no firm D call. Germline CDR1 reads MNHNS; CDR2 reads SASEGT. The V and J ends lost 11 bases and 1 base respectively, with 9 bases between them. The CDR3 runs 12 residues. The CDR3 is CAVTRSYNEQFF. CDR3 sequence (DNA): TGTGCCGTCACGAGGTCCTACAATGAGCAGTTCTTC.

The chain joins TRBV10-1 to TRBJ1-5, with D possibly being TRBD1 (5 bases). This CDR3 comprises 15 residues. Germline V gene data show CDR1 as WNHNN and CDR2 as SYGVQD (reference sequence). With 6 bases removed from V and 0 bases from J, the gap between germline ends came to 12 bases. CDR3 sequence reads: CASRGPPDSNQPQHF. DNA for the CDR3: TGCGCCAGCAGGGGGCCCCCCGATAGCAATCAGCCCCAGCATTTT.

The V gene is TRBV7-9, the J gene TRBJ1-1; D call uncertain. This CDR3 comprises 11 residues. V shed 6 bases and J shed 5 bases, with 7 bases lying between them. Germline CDR1 reads SEHNR; CDR2 reads FQNEAQ (reference sequence). CDR3 sequence: CASRATTEAFF. CDR3 sequence (DNA): TGTGCCAGCAGAGCTACGACTGAAGCTTTCTTT. Complete variable domain (other parts from reference TRBV7-9 and TRBJ1-1): DTGVSQNPRHKITKRGQNVTFRCDPISEHNRLYWYRQTLGQGPEFLTYFQNEAQLEKSRLLSDRFSAERPKGSFSTLEIQRTEQGDSAMYLCASRATTEAFFGQGTRLTVV.

The chain links TRBV6-1 to TRBJ1-5; 9 bases fit TRBD1. Germline CDR1 reads MNHNS; CDR2 reads SASEGT. The CDR3 is 15 amino acids. V gave up 6 bases and J gave up 7 bases; unmatched junction bases: 10. CDR3 sequence: CASSHDRGGTQPQHF. Here the CDR3 DNA reads TGTGCCAGCAGCCACGACAGGGGGGGAACACAGCCCCAGCATTTT.

In its sample, this clone was seen once. The chain recombines TRBV5-1 with TRBJ1-4, with 7 bases that match TRBD1. This CDR3 contains 14 residues. The J segment lost 5 bases and the V segment lost 4 bases, leaving 5 bases of the junction unmatched. CDR1 is SGHRS, CDR2 YFSETQ, per germline. This chain's CDR3 is CASSQTGLNEKLFF. CDR3 DNA sequence: TGCGCCAGCAGCCAGACAGGGTTAAATGAAAAACTGTTTTTT.

In this sample, this clone turned up once. The CDR3: CASSYTPNTGELFF. As DNA, the CDR3 is TGTGCCAGCAGTTACACTCCGAACACCGGGGAGCTGTTTTTT. This rearrangement joins TRBV6-5 to TRBJ2-2, with D unresolved. V was pared by 2 bases and J by 0 bases, with 4 bases between. The germline V gene encodes CDR1 MNHEY and CDR2 SVGAGI. The CDR3 runs 14 residues.

The chain couples TRBV9 to TRBJ2-1; a weak D match, TRBD2 (5 bases). Per the germline V gene, CDR1 is SGDLS and CDR2 is YYNGEE. The ends were cut back, 4 bases at V and 7 bases at J, with 15 bases in the middle. The CDR3 has 14 amino acids. This CDR3 reads CASSPIDRRNEQFF. CDR3 nucleotide sequence: TGTGCCAGCAGCCCGATTGACCGGAGGAATGAGCAGTTCTTC.

The chain employs TRBV7-3 and TRBJ2-3; D is perhaps TRBD1 (5 bases). V lost 7 bases to trimming and J lost 2 bases, with 7 bases between them. CDR3 size: 12 residues. Germline CDR1 and CDR2: SGHTA and FQGTGA. The CDR3 loop is CASKDNTDTQYF. CDR3 DNA: TGTGCCAGCAAGGACAACACAGATACGCAGTATTTT.

This sequence joins TRBV2 and TRBJ1-6, with 7 bases fitting TRBD1. J gave up 9 bases and V 5 bases, and 7 bases lay outside the gene matches. The germline CDR1 and CDR2 sequences are SNHLY and FYNNEI. The CDR3 covers 14 residues. This CDR3 reads CASSLQGKGSPLHF. Here the CDR3 DNA reads TGTGCCAGCAGTTTACAGGGGAAGGGTTCACCCCTCCACTTT.

This chain joins TRBV5-1 and TRBJ1-4, with a tentative D call TRBD1 (5 bases). The germline V gene has CDR1 SGHRS and CDR2 YFSETQ. Trimming left V 4 bases short and J 4 bases short, with 11 bases between. The CDR3 spans 14 residues. The CDR3 region is CASSPGTGNEKLFF. The CDR3 nucleotides read TGCGCCAGCAGCCCAGGGACTGGTAATGAAAAACTGTTTTTT.

The sample holds one count of this clone. The V call is TRBV7-9, the J call TRBJ1-1, with TRBD1 as a possible D gene (6 bases). Germline V gene data show CDR1 as SEHNR and CDR2 as FQNEAQ (reference sequence). V lost 1 base, J lost 10 bases, and 10 bases lay in between. The CDR3 consists of 12 residues. CDR3 nucleotide sequence: TGTGCCAGCAGCTTAGACAGGGCGGGAGCTTTCTTT. This codes for CASSLDRAGAFF.

The CDR3, as DNA: TGCAGCGTTGAAGATGGGGCGGGAACGCATTGGGGCTACACCTTC. Its translation is CSVEDGAGTHWGYTF. This sequence joins TRBV29-1 and TRBJ1-2, with D tentatively TRBD1 (5 bases). Trimming removed 0 bases at V and 8 bases at J, with 19 bases between. Germline V gene sequence: CDR1 SQVTM, CDR2 ANQGSEA. The CDR3 is 15 residues long.

The chain recombines TRBV2 with TRBJ1-3, with TRBD1 as a possible D gene (5 bases). The CDR3 sequence is 13 residues long. The V gene's germline CDR1 is SNHLY and CDR2 FYNNEI. V shed 8 bases and J shed 0 bases, with 8 bases lying between them. CDR3 bases: TGTGCCAGCGGGGCATACTCTGGAAACACCATATATTTT. Protein: CASGAYSGNTIYF.

The rearrangement links TRBV7-2 to TRBJ2-5, with 12 positions matching TRBD1. Per the germline V gene, CDR1 is SGHTA and CDR2 is FQGNSA. This CDR3 is built from 17 residues. The ends lost 4 bases at V and 5 bases at J; junction bases unmatched: 11. The CDR3, as DNA: TGTGCCAGCAGCTCTCCAGGAGGGACAGGGGGCGGTGAGACCCAGTACTTC. It is translated as CASSSPGGTGGGETQYF. The full variable domain, with the rest looked up from reference TRBV7-2 and TRBJ2-5, is GAGVSQSPSNKVTEKGKDVELRCDPISGHTALYWYRQSLGQGLEFLIYFQGNSAPDKSGLPSDRFSAERTGGSVSTLTIQRTQQEDSAVYLCASSSPGGTGGGETQYFGPGTRLLVL.

The rearrangement links TRBV28 to TRBJ2-7; D ambiguous. V lost 3 bases and J lost 3, with 6 bases in between. Germline V gene sequence: CDR1 MDHEN, CDR2 SYDVKM. The CDR3 extends over 12 amino acids. CDR3 loop: CASSLAVYEQYF. CDR3 coding DNA: TGTGCCAGCAGTTTGGCTGTCTACGAGCAGTACTTC.